This T cell receptor (beta chain) was observed in a study of cytomegalovirus exposure and HLA in healthy donors (dated by TCRdb to about 2017). Regarding the study in general: According to a later analysis, the approximately 130 validation repertoires were produced on the same platform as the 666 repertoires of the first cohort. The study aimed to test whether cataloging public T cell receptors could reveal signatures of past pathogen exposure. Besides the first cohort of around 670 subjects, a separate validation cohort made up of some 110 different subjects was used. The study combined high-throughput TCR immunosequencing, statistical association of individual TCRs with disease status, and machine learning to predict cytomegalovirus infection status. Here is what the overall study found, with its caveats: Of the cluster scores, 94% were above 0 in a later analysis, which found that TCRs clustered in the first cohort also tended to co-occur in the 120 validation repertoires. In vitro tests confirmed that three of the cytomegalovirus-associated TCR beta chains recognize cytomegalovirus antigens. Cytomegalovirus status was reported to be diagnosed by the classifier with high specificity and sensitivity in both the original and validation cohorts. The study listed 164 TCR beta chains as associated with cytomegalovirus. While some public TCRs were present in many individuals, most TCR sequences turned up only very rarely across donors. The authors suggested that the approach could potentially be generalized to other disease states and immunological phenotypes. The validation cohort had no HLA typing available for a later analysis, so co-occurrence within that cohort was assessed over all 110 or so repertoires.

Turning to this clone: Its antigen target is currently unknown. Base qualities are not provided; no much larger clone lies one nucleotide away.

The CDR3 runs 16 amino acids, cysteine and phenylalanine included. This entry keeps only the CDR3 DNA: 48 bases, framed from base 1. V is cut back by 0 bases and J by 0 bases, with 0 bases in the junction unmatched. In the germline V gene, CDR1 corresponds to MGHRA and CDR2 to YSYEKL. The donors were included in the validation cohort of approximately 130 subjects, a group kept apart from the 666-subject first cohort. Library method: the immunoSEQ multiplex PCR assay. The paper's processing steps were these. To diagnose cytomegalovirus status from the catalog of TCR beta chain sequences, a statistical classification framework was built. Held by TCRdb, this immuneACCESS table contains in-frame sequences only and omits some clones. Under half of the omission traces to an unresolved V gene where checked; the cause of the rest is unknown. V, J and clone size are taken as reported in that table, and D and trimming were inferred from the DNA itself. In all, the sample holds hundreds of thousands of clones, and approximately 82% of those were seen once. Jointly, the top ten make up roughly 5.5% of the sample.

The rearrangement joined TRBV4-1 to TRBJ2-7; TRBD2 matches 12 bases in the middle. The sample taken for sequencing was PBMCs. This TCR was sampled from a woman aged 18-29 years in good health and CMV-seronegative. The CDR3 has the sequence CASSQELAGGSYEQYF. The DNA reads as follows: TGCGCCAGCAGCCAAGAACTAGCGGGGGGCTCCTACGAGCAGTACTTC.